A single sample gave rise to the 15 T cell receptor beta chains below, sequenced in a study of T-cell reconstitution after alpha-beta-depleted transplantation in children. Unique molecular identifiers featured in how the TCRbeta library was prepared. Each CDR3 protein gets one entry after TCRdb re-called the PCR reads with MiXCR. The sample has around 600,000 distinct CDR3 sequences, approximately 16% seen once; the top ten hold 1.1%. The specimen was PBMCs from the stem cell graft donor, collected from the stem cell graft. These receptors were obtained from a human donor who donated a stem cell graft to a child with acute myeloid leukemia.

The rearrangement links TRBV7-4 to TRBJ2-7; D might be TRBD1 (6 bases). There are 19 residues in the CDR3. In germline, CDR1 is SGHVT, CDR2 SQSDAQ. V was pared by 3 bases and J by 3 bases, with 27 bases between. The CDR3 reads CASSFLAYSPGTRDYEQYV. The CDR3 DNA follows: TGTGCCAGCAGCTTTTTGGCCTACTCACCCGGGACAAGAGACTACGAGCAGTACGTC.

This clonotype was recorded many times. This chain joins TRBV29-1 and TRBJ2-3, with 9 bases matching TRBD1. Germline CDR1 reads SQVTM; CDR2 reads ANQGSEA. CDR3 length: 14 amino acids. V lost 7 bases to trimming and J lost 2 bases; unmatched junction nucleotides: 7. The CDR3: CSARGTGITDTQYF. The CDR3 DNA follows: TGCAGCGCCCGGGGGACAGGGATCACAGATACGCAGTATTTT.

This clonotype has ten or more counts. The J gene is TRBJ2-1, the V gene TRBV29-1; no reliable D call. Deletions cut 4 bases from V and 2 bases from J, with 6 bases between. Per germline, CDR1 SQVTM and CDR2 ANQGSEA. The CDR3 is 12 amino acids. The CDR3 nucleotides are TGCAGCGTTGCGGCTGCCTACAATGAGCAGTTCTTC. Its protein product is CSVAAAYNEQFF.

This chain links TRBV20-1 with TRBJ2-2, with D unclear. Trimming removed 0 bases at V and 1 base at J, with 15 bases between. This CDR3 is 17 amino acids long. In germline, CDR1 is DFQATT, CDR2 SNEGSKA (reference sequence). The CDR3 sequence is CSARDWVQTRNTGELFF. The CDR3 DNA reads TGCAGTGCTAGAGATTGGGTCCAAACCCGGAACACCGGGGAGCTGTTTTTT.

In this sample, this clonotype turned up many times. V gene TRBV12-3 or TRBV12-4 combines with J gene TRBJ1-5, with D perhaps TRBD1 (5 bases). The CDR3 contains 13 residues. The V gene lost 5 bases and the J gene lost 6 bases, with 11 bases spanning the gap. The CDR3 is CASSNQGAQPQHF. The DNA of the CDR3 is TGTGCCAGCAGTAACCAGGGAGCTCAGCCCCAGCATTTT.

This clonotype was counted at least ten times. The J gene is TRBJ2-7, the V gene TRBV12-3 or TRBV12-4, with D tentatively TRBD1 (7 bases). The CDR3 covers 15 residues. Deletions cut 4 bases from V and 5 bases from J, with 18 bases between. The CDR3 protein is CASSWGDRSFHEQYV. In nucleotides, the CDR3 is TGTGCCAGCAGTTGGGGGGACAGATCCTTCCACGAGCAGTACGTC.

Ten or more counts support this clonotype. CDR3 sequence: CSVLTSGANEQYV. DNA for the CDR3: TGCAGCGTTCTGACTAGCGGGGCCAACGAGCAGTACGTC. The J gene is TRBJ2-7, the V gene TRBV29-1; 11 positions agree with TRBD2. The CDR3 is made up of 13 amino acids. The trim removed 5 bases at V and 5 bases at J, leaving 5 bases unmatched. CDR1 and CDR2 from the germline V gene are SQVTM and ANQGSEA.

This clonotype was detected many times. This rearrangement joins TRBV20-1 to TRBJ2-7; 7 positions agree with TRBD2. The CDR3 sequence is 12 residues long. V lost 2 bases, J lost 7 bases, and 5 bases stayed unmatched. From germline, CDR1 is DFQATT and CDR2 SNEGSKA (reference sequence). CDR3 amino acids: CSARPGGWEQYV. CDR3 in DNA: TGCAGTGCTAGACCGGGGGGTTGGGAGCAGTACGTC.

This clonotype was picked up many times. The chain is built from TRBV7-2 and TRBJ1-2; TRBD1 might be the D (6 bases). Per the germline V gene, CDR1 is SGHTA and CDR2 is FQGNSA. The CDR3 totals 14 residues. With 4 bases removed from V and 4 bases from J, the gap between germline ends came to 13 bases. The DNA for the CDR3 is TGTGCCAGCAGCTCGAACGACAGGATCTATGGCTACACCTTC. This sequence encodes CASSSNDRIYGYTF.

This chain links TRBV2 with TRBJ2-3; 12 nucleotides match TRBD2. After removal of 4 bases from V and 5 bases from J, the junction contained 4 bases not matched to a gene. Germline CDR1 reads SNHLY; CDR2 reads FYNNEI. This CDR3 region has 15 residues. The CDR3 spells CASSGLAGELDTQYF. In DNA, the CDR3 is TGTGCCAGCAGTGGACTAGCGGGGGAGTTAGATACGCAGTATTTT.

This clonotype was counted ten times or more. The CDR3, as DNA: TGTGCCACCGGGGGACAGCTCAATGAGCAGTTCTTC. This gives the protein CATGGQLNEQFF. J is TRBJ2-1 and V is TRBV15; 7 positions match TRBD1. The CDR3 totals 12 residues. The germline CDR1 and CDR2 sequences are LNHNV and YYDKDF (reference sequence). V was clipped by 8 bases and J by 6 bases; unmatched bases: 4.

This clonotype was detected many times. This sequence joins TRBV29-1 and TRBJ2-7, with 7 bases lining up with TRBD1. V lost 5 bases and J lost 2; bases outside the gene matches: 12. Germline CDR1 SQVTM, CDR2 ANQGSEA. This CDR3 region has 15 residues. CDR3 bases: TGCAGCGTTAGATCACTTACAGGGGACCCCTACGAGCAGTACTTC. Its translation is CSVRSLTGDPYEQYF.

The chain couples TRBV29-1 to TRBJ1-1; possible D gene TRBD1, 5 bases. This CDR3 spans 13 amino acids. Germline lookup yields CDR1 SQVTM and CDR2 ANQGSEA. Trimming cost V 7 bases and J 1 base, with 13 bases left between them. The chain's CDR3 is CSAKYRRNTEAFF. The CDR3 bases are TGCAGCGCCAAATACAGGCGGAACACTGAAGCTTTCTTT.

The chain combines TRBV11-2 with TRBJ2-3; 13 bases align to TRBD2. The CDR3 spans 19 residues. Unmatched junction bases numbered 11, after V lost 5 bases and J lost 0 bases. Germline assignment: CDR1 SGHAT and CDR2 FQNNGV. CDR3 sequence (DNA): TGTGCCAGCAGCGGGCGGATGGGACTAGCGGGGCCCAGCACAGATACGCAGTATTTT. Its protein product is CASSGRMGLAGPSTDTQYF.

This clonotype appeared a few times. The chain uses TRBV5-1 and TRBJ1-3, with 8 bases matching TRBD1. The trim removed 3 bases at V and 8 bases at J, leaving 16 bases unmatched. The CDR3 sequence is 17 residues long. CDR1 and CDR2 from the germline V gene are SGHRS and YFSETQ. As DNA, the CDR3 is TGCGCCAGCAGCTCACGGACAGGGAAGTTCGACACGGACACCATATATTTT. Residues: CASSSRTGKFDTDTIYF.